This T cell receptor (beta chain) was documented in a study of cytomegalovirus exposure and HLA in healthy donors. Overall study findings and caveats: Sequencing depth across donors, presence/absence analyses assumed, was roughly uniform.

As to this clone: What it recognizes is unknown.

The CDR3 sequence is 12 residues long. Trimming stripped 6 bases from V and 4 bases from J, with 12 bases between. Germline values: CDR1 SQVTM, CDR2 ANQGSEA. The PCR ran on 60 Vbeta and 13 Jbeta primers. Profiling relied on immunoSEQ multiplex PCR, and the TCRdb table lists in-frame clones only, not all of them. Found here are 120,000 to 150,000 clones, about 72% of them singletons; the top ten hold less than 2.5%. This sequence originates from a man between 35 and 55 years old in good health and CMV-seronegative. The sequenced material came from PBMCs. The chain combines TRBV29-1 with TRBJ1-2; possibly TRBD1 for D (5 bases). As DNA, the CDR3 is TGCAGCGTCCTCCGGGGGTCCTATGGCTACACCTTC. Protein sequence: CSVLRGSYGYTF.